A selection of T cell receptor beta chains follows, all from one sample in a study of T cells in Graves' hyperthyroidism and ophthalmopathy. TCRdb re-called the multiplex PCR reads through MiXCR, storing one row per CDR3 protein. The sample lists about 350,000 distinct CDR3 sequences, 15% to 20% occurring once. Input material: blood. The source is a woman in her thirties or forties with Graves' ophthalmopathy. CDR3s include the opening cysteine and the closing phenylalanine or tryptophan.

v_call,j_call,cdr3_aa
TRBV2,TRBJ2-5,CASIPGGQETQYF
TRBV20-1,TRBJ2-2,CSARPPTGLDGELFF
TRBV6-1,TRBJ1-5,CALGGSWQPQHF
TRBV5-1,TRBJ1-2,CASSGGVLYGYTF
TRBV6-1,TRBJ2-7,CASSMTAESYEQYF
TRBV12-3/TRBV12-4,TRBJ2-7,CASSAGVYGEQYF
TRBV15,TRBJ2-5,CATSRDMAGGQETQYF
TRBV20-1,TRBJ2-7,CSARPGLAGIEQYF
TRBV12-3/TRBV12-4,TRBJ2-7,CASKQSGHEQYF
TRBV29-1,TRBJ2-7,CSVVGSRSEQYF
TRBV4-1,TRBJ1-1,CASSQVGMNTEAFF
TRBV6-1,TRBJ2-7,CASSLSGSTSYEQYF
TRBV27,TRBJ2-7,CASSPQGDSYEQYF
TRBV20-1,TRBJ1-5,CSVQGGSYNQPQHF
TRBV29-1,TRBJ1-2,CSATGEGYGYTF
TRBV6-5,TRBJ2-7,CASSYSGLDYEQYF
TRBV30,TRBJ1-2,CAWETGPYGYTF
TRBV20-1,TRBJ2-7,CSAAGSRIRSTFREQYF
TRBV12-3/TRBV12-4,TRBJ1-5,CASSSQQNQPQHF
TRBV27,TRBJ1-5,CASSSLGSSNQPQHF
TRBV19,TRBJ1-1,CASSKGITEAFF
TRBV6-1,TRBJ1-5,CASSLGELGPQHF
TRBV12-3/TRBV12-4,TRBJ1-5,CASSNGRDNQPQHF
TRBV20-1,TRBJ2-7,CSARETIRGQYF
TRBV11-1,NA,CASSLLGEQSSYEQFF
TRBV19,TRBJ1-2,CASSIAGTGSNGYTF
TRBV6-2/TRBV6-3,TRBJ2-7,CASSRGLNYEQYF
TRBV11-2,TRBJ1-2,CASSSIGGNYGYTF
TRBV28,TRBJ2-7,CASSLPLGQAAYEQYF
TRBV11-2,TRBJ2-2,CASSLKTTSGGELFF
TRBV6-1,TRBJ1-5,CASSERAFFSNQPQHF
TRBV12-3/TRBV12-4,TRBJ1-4,CASRREGAEEKLFF
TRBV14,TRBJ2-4,CASSHLTAGIQYF
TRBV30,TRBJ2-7,CAWSGTVRYEQYF
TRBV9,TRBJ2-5,CASSIRTGTSGRGIQETQYF
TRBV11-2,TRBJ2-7,CASSPAGPYYEQYF
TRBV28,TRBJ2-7,CASSPSRDSYEQYF
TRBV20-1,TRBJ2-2,CSARGRGRAGELFF
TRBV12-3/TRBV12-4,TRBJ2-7,CASSIGGTYEQYF
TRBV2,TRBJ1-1,CAGSGDMNTEAFF
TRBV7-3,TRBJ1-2,CASSQVRFGGGSADYGYTF
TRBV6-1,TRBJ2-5,CASSRQGEETQYF
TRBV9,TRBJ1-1,CASSPHRGPNTEAFF
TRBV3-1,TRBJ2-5,CASSQDIPYQETQYF
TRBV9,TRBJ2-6,CASAMAVGASGANVLTF
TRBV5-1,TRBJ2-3,CASTRRERSTDTQYF
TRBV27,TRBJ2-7,CASSFSAGGTYEQYF
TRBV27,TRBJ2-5,CASSLFQGVRETQYF
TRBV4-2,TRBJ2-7,CASSQVGEDPHEQYF
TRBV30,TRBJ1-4,CAWSLETGDEKLFF
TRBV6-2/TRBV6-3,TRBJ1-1,CASSSGLGGFVAGDEAFF
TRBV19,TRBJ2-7,CASSSGATGKRYEQYF
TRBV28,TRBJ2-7,CASSLRQGYSYEQYF
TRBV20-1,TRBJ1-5,CSARAVGEGQPQHF
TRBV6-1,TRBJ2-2,CASTKGPGTGAGELFF